This T cell receptor beta chain comes out of a study of blood T cell repertoires in COVID-19. Study background: In each case, the material was cDNA or gDNA derived from T cells, B-cell-depleted T cells, or PBMCs.

Participants were aged roughly 18 to 90 years from about two dozen US areas. Assignment of participants to cohorts was predicated upon participant-reported clinical history. For recovered donors of Cohort 3, there were two negative PCRs, clearance, or symptom resolution. CDR3 length: 14 amino acids. Germline V CDR1 and CDR2: SGDLS, YYNGEE. V was clipped by 0 bases and J by 0 bases, with 5 bases between them. Assay used: immunoSEQ multiplex PCR; TCRdb lists only in-frame clones, some missing. This sample has around 150,000 clones, with around 80% found just once. The clonotype was recovered from a man aged 35-49 years who had recovered from COVID-19. Sequences were obtained from PBMCs or T cells enriched from blood (not recorded which). The chain employs TRBV9 and TRBJ2-3; D is unresolved. Here the CDR3 DNA reads TGTGCCAGCAGCGTAGTGGCTAGCACAGATACGCAGTATTTT. Protein: CASSVVASTDTQYF.